The source of this TCR beta chain is a study of T cell repertoires in cytomegalovirus infection. Background on the study: TCR beta signatures that were public indicated CMV infection and matching HLA type. Study observations and caveats: Cumulative public TCR beta family frequency identified CMV carriers with the relevant HLA. Ex vivo responses were dominated by HLA-C-restricted CMV-specific TCR beta clonotypes.

TCRdb itself ran the reads through MiXCR, one entry per CDR3 protein. The sample lists about 130,000 distinct CDR3 sequences; more than 20% were seen once. CDR1 is MGHRA, CDR2 YSYEKL, per germline. Deletions cut 3 bases from V and 5 bases from J, with 10 bases between. The CDR3 is 13 residues long. This clonotype was recorded a few times. The antigen remains unidentified. Sequenced input: PBMCs, sequenced either directly or after in vitro stimulation (not recorded which). The sequence came from a human donor in good health (CMV status not recorded). Some clones in this sample may be carry-over from other donors' samples. The rearrangement links TRBV4-1 to TRBJ1-2; D possibly corresponds to TRBD1 (6 bases). CDR3 sequence reads: CASSQGHWYGYTF. The CDR3 coding sequence is TGCGCCAGCAGCCAGGGACATTGGTATGGCTACACCTTC.